This TCR beta chain came from a study of spatial heterogeneity in lung cancer. Study conclusions and caveats: The counts of expanded TCRs, ubiquitous and regional, tracked ubiquitous and regional nonsynonymous mutations, respectively. Mutation counts in tumors were tracked by counts of expanded intratumoral alpha and beta TCRs.

This clonotype was recorded at least ten times. Antigen specificity is unknown. The presence of a unique molecular identifier marked each TCR cDNA molecule. MiXCR was run by TCRdb on the 5' RACE reads, yielding one entry per CDR3 protein. This sample carries some 18,000 distinct CDR3 sequences, around 6.8% of them seen once, and the ten largest clones take roughly 20%. Regarding time point: sample taken at primary tumor resection. Samples came from about 72 TRACERx patients with untreated early-stage lung cancer. Sequencing of whole RNA from tumor, nontumor lung or frozen PBMC involved no sorting. This TCR derives from a male donor with early-stage non-small cell lung cancer. This sample comprised lung tumor tissue, obtained at surgery.

In DNA form, the CDR3 reads TGCGCCAGCAGTGACCTCCTGGCGGGGGGGCATGAGACCCAGTACTTC. Translating gives CASSDLLAGGHETQYF. The gene calls are TRBV10-1 and TRBJ2-5, with 9 bases identical to TRBD2. V lost 3 bases to trimming and J lost 5 bases; unmatched junction nucleotides: 10. Germline V lookup: CDR1 WNHNN, CDR2 SYGVQD (reference sequence). The CDR3 extends over 16 amino acids.